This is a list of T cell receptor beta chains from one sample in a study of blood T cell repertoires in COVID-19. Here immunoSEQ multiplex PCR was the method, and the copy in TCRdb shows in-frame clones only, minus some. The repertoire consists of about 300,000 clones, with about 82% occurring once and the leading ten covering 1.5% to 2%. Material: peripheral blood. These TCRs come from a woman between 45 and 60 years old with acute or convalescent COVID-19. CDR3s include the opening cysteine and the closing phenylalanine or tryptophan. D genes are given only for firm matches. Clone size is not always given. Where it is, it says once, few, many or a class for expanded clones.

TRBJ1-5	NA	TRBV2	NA	CASSEFGGYNQPQHF	TGTGCCAGCAGTGAATTTGGGGGGTACAATCAGCCCCAGCATTTT
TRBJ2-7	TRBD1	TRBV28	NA	CASRKPGQGARYEQYF	TGTGCCAGCAGGAAACCGGGACAGGGCGCGCGGTACGAGCAGTACTTC
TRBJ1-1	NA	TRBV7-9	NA	CASSLKGEGAEAFF	TGTGCCAGCAGCTTAAAGGGTGAGGGAGCTGAAGCTTTCTTT
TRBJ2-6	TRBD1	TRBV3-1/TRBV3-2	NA	CASSAPGQGISGANVLTF	TGTGCCAGCAGCGCCCCGGGACAGGGGATTTCTGGGGCCAACGTCCTGACTTTC
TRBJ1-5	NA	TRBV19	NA	CASIKGVGGNQPQHF	TGTGCCAGTATTAAAGGGGTTGGGGGGAATCAGCCCCAGCATTTT
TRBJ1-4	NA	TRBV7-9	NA	CGTGGFSAEKLFF	TGTGGGACGGGGGGTTTTTCAGCTGAAAAACTGTTTTTT
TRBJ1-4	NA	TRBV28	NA	CASSWITGREEKLFF	TGTGCCAGCAGTTGGATTACCGGGAGGGAAGAAAAACTGTTTTTT
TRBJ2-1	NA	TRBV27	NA	CASSFSSYNEQFF	TGTGCCAGCAGTTTCAGCTCCTACAATGAGCAGTTCTTC
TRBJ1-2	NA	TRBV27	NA	CASSFQGDHNYGYTF	TGTGCCAGCAGTTTTCAGGGTGATCATAACTATGGCTACACCTTC
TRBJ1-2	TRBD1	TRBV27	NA	CASSPLSRQGAYGYTF	TGTGCCAGCAGTCCCCTGAGTCGGCAGGGGGCGTATGGCTACACCTTC
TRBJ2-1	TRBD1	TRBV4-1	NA	CASSHLLGQGINEQFF	TGCGCCAGCAGCCACCTCCTGGGACAGGGGATCAATGAGCAGTTCTTC
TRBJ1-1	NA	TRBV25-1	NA	CASSGLGGQNTEAFF	TGTGCCAGCAGTGGCCTCGGGGGTCAGAACACTGAAGCTTTCTTT
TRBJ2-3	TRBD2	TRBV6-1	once	CASSEARAGGPLDTQYF	TGTGCCAGCAGTGAAGCTCGCGCGGGAGGGCCATTAGATACGCAGTATTTT
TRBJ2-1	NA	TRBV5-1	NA	CASSLGGQNRNEQFF	TGCGCCAGCAGCTTAGGCGGACAGAATCGAAATGAGCAGTTCTTC
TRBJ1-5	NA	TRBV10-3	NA	CAISGNSNQPQHF	TGTGCCATCAGTGGAAACAGTAATCAGCCCCAGCATTTT
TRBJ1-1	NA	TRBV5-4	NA	CASSLDVSGTEAFF	TGTGCCAGCAGCTTGGACGTTTCGGGCACTGAAGCTTTCTTT
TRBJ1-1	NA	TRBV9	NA	CASSVVQSNTEAFF	TGTGCCAGCAGCGTAGTACAGTCGAACACTGAAGCTTTCTTT
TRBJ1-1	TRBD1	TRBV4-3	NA	CASSQRDSLAATEAFF	TGCGCCAGCAGCCAAAGGGACAGTCTCGCTGCCACTGAAGCTTTCTTT
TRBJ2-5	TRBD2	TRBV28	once	CASGTSGRSGQETQYF	TGTGCCAGTGGGACTAGCGGGAGGAGCGGCCAAGAGACCCAGTACTTC
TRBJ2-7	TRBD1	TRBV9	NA	CASSASGGSYEQYF	TGTGCCAGCAGCGCCTCAGGGGGTTCCTACGAGCAGTACTTC
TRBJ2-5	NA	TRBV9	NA	CASSVFPDQETQYF	TGTGCCAGCAGCGTATTTCCTGACCAAGAGACCCAGTACTTC
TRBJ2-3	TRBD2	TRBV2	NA	CASSEGPSGRAGDTQYF	TGTGCCAGCAGTGAGGGGCCTAGCGGGAGGGCTGGAGATACGCAGTATTTT
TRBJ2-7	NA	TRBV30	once	CAWSVGGSYEQYF	TGTGCCTGGAGTGTAGGCGGTAGTTACGAGCAGTACTTC
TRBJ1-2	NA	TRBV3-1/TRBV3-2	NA	CASSQFAGDGYTF	TGTGCCAGCAGCCAATTCGCAGGGGACGGCTACACCTTC
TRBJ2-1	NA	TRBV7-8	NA	CASSEIQGIIYNEQFF	TGTGCCAGCAGCGAGATACAGGGTATTATATACAATGAGCAGTTCTTC
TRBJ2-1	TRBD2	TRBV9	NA	CASSVWRLAGVNEQFF	TGTGCCAGCAGCGTATGGAGGCTAGCGGGAGTCAATGAGCAGTTCTTC
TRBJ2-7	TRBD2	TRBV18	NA	CASSPGLDYYEQYF	TGTGCCAGCTCACCGGGACTAGATTACTACGAGCAGTACTTC
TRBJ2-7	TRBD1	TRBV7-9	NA	CASSSQNVQDRNEQYF	TGTGCCAGCAGCAGCCAGAATGTCCAGGACAGGAACGAGCAGTACTTC
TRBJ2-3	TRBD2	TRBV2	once	CAGRSGSLDTQYF	TGTGCCGGGCGAAGCGGGAGTTTAGATACGCAGTATTTT
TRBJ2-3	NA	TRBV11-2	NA	CASSSQGSSTDTQYF	TGTGCCAGCAGCTCACAGGGTTCAAGCACAGATACGCAGTATTTT
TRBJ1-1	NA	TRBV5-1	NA	CASSLGVNTEAFF	TGCGCCAGCAGCTTGGGAGTGAACACTGAAGCTTTCTTT
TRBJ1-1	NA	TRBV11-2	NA	CASSLFRVWDTEAFF	TGTGCCAGCAGCTTATTCCGGGTCTGGGACACTGAAGCTTTCTTT
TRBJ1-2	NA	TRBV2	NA	CASSEGGRMGYTF	TGTGCCAGCAGTGAGGGGGGGCGTATGGGCTACACCTTC
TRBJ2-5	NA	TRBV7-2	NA	CASSALGGRETQYF	TGTGCCAGCAGCGCCTTGGGGGGTCGAGAGACCCAGTACTTC
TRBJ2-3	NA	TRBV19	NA	CASSIGAGGGRQYF	TGTGCCAGTAGTATAGGGGCTGGGGGCGGTAGGCAGTATTTT
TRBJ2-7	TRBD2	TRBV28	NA	CASSLPTSGAKVSYEQYF	TGTGCCAGCAGTCTGCCGACTAGCGGGGCCAAAGTCTCCTACGAGCAGTACTTC
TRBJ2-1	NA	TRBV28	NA	CASSLFGQPYEQFF	TGTGCCAGCAGTTTATTTGGGCAGCCTTATGAACAGTTCTTC
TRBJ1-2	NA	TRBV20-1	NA	CSARPLYGYTF	TGCAGTGCTAGACCCCTCTATGGCTACACCTTC
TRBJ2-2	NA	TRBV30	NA	CAWSRTAYTGELFF	TGTGCCTGGAGTCGGACAGCTTACACCGGGGAGCTGTTTTTT
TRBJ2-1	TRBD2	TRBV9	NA	CASSVGLELNEQFF	TGTGCCAGCAGCGTGGGACTAGAGTTGAATGAGCAGTTCTTC
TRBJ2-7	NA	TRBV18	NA	CASSLGQYREQYF	TGTGCCAGCTCACTCGGACAGTATCGCGAGCAGTACTTC
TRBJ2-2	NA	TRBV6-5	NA	CASIAGIGELFF	TGTGCCAGCATCGCGGGGATCGGGGAGCTGTTTTTT
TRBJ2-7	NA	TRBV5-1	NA	CASSLTQAYEQYF	TGCGCCAGCAGCTTGACCCAGGCGTACGAGCAGTACTTC
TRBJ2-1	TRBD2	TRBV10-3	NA	CAALAGNYNEQFF	TGTGCCGCACTAGCGGGCAACTACAATGAGCAGTTCTTC
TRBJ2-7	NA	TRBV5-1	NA	CASGGRQYEQYF	TGCGCCAGCGGGGGCAGACAATACGAGCAGTACTTC
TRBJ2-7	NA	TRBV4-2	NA	CASSQVTNPYEQYF	TGTGCCAGCAGCCAAGTGACTAACCCCTACGAGCAGTACTTC
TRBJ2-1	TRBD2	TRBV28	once	CASSRTSGYNEQFF	TGTGCCAGCAGTAGGACTAGCGGTTACAATGAGCAGTTCTTC
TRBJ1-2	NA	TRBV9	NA	CASSARAGGYTF	TGTGCCAGCAGCGCCAGGGCGGGGGGCTACACCTTC
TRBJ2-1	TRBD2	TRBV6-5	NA	CASSYSEAGRVNEQFF	TGTGCCAGCAGTTACTCGGAAGCGGGGAGAGTAAATGAGCAGTTCTTC
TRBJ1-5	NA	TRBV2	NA	CASSAQAGGQPQHF	TGTGCCAGCAGTGCTCAGGCGGGTGGTCAGCCCCAGCATTTT
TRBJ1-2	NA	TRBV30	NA	CACSRGTPLGYGYTF	TGTGCCTGTTCGCGCGGGACCCCGCTTGGCTATGGCTACACCTTC
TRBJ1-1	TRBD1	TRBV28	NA	CASSRGQGDMNTEAFF	TGTGCCAGCAGTAGAGGACAGGGTGATATGAACACTGAAGCTTTCTTT
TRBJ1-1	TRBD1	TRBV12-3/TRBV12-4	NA	CASSSVRGRIGF	TGTGCCAGCAGTAGCGTCAGGGGGCGTATCGGCTTT
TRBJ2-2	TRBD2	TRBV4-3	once	CASSQGSGERPGELFF	TGCGCCAGCAGCCAAGGAAGCGGGGAGAGACCCGGGGAGCTGTTTTTT
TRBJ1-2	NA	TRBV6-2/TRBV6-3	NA	CASSYRGALYGYTF	TGTGCCAGCAGTTATCGTGGGGCACTCTATGGCTACACCTTC